This T cell receptor beta chain appears in the sequencing data of a study of shared clonotypes between healthy human individuals. This table comes from immunoSEQ multiplex PCR, and its TCRdb copy is limited to in-frame clones, with some not included. This table holds 2,500,000 or so clones, around 94% found once. The CDR3 is 18 amino acids. The gene calls are TRBV21-1 and TRBJ2-7; the tabulated D call, TRBD1, remains unverified against the DNA. TRBV21-1 is classified as a pseudogene. Sequenced: naive CD4+ T cells sorted from blood. Subset given: CD45RA+ positively selected. This sequence originates from a man aged 18 to 29 in good health. The CDR3 DNA reads TGTGCCAGCAGCTCCCCCGGGACAGTGCTACCTCCTTCCTACGAGCAGTACTTC. Amino acids: CASSSPGTVLPPSYEQYF.